The 30 T cell receptor beta chains presented below share a single source sample, sequenced in a study of vaccination and CD4 T cells after COVID-19. The Oncomine TCR Beta short-read assay was applied to DNA of cultured CD4+ T cells. TCRdb fed the PCR reads into MiXCR, producing one record per CDR3 protein. The data show about 20,000 distinct CDR3 sequences, with approximately 70% seen just once and less than 7% held by the top ten. Their target antigens are unknown. Treatment in this sample: roughly ten-day PBMC culture with coronavirus spike peptide pools or control peptides (ViraFEST assay). The sample consisted of CD4+ T cells from blood, cultured in vitro. The receptors shown here come from a human donor who had recovered from COVID-19.

J is TRBJ2-2 and V is TRBV7-2, with 8 bases aligning to TRBD2. The CDR3 length is 16 residues. Germline-derived CDR1 and CDR2 are SGHTA and FQGNSA. V lost 0 bases, J lost 5 bases, and 5 bases stayed unmatched. The CDR3 DNA sequence: TGTGCCAGCAGCTTAGCGCGGGGGGAGCGGACCGGGGAGCTGTTTTTT. Translation gives CASSLARGERTGELFF.

In this sample, this clonotype is large. The gene calls are TRBV7-2 and TRBJ1-6; maybe TRBD1 (6 bases). V was cut by 5 bases and J by 5 bases, with 16 bases left in between. Germline values: CDR1 SGHTA, CDR2 FQGNSA. This CDR3 spans 16 amino acids. In DNA, the CDR3 is TGTGCCAGCAGCATCCAGACCCGGGGGCATAATTCACCCCTCCACTTT. Translated: CASSIQTRGHNSPLHF.

V is TRBV25-1 and J is TRBJ1-2; D not certain. Germline lookup yields CDR1 MGHDK and CDR2 SYGVNS. Deletions cut 0 bases from V and 6 bases from J, with 2 bases between. The length of the CDR3 is 11 residues. The chain's CDR3 is CASSEYNGYTF. For the CDR3, the DNA is TGTGCCAGCAGTGAATATAATGGCTACACCTTC.

The rearrangement links TRBV20-1 to TRBJ1-5; D is unclear. The CDR3 is made up of 17 amino acids. V was cut by 2 bases and J by 3 bases, with 20 bases left in between. From germline, CDR1 is DFQATT and CDR2 SNEGSKA (reference sequence). CDR3 bases: TGCAGTGCTAGAAACCCGGCCAGAAGGCGGATCAATCAGCCCCAGCATTTT. Amino acid sequence: CSARNPARRRINQPQHF.

This sequence joins TRBV7-8 and TRBJ2-5, with 7 positions matching TRBD2. The germline gives CDR1 SGHVS, CDR2 FQNEAQ. The ends lost 1 base at V and 5 bases at J; junction bases unmatched: 13. This CDR3 has 17 amino acids. The chain's CDR3 is CASSLGRAGVVLETQYF. Written as DNA, the CDR3 is TGTGCCAGCAGCTTAGGAAGGGCGGGAGTCGTCTTGGAGACCCAGTACTTC. The complete variable domain, with remaining parts taken from reference TRBV7-8 and TRBJ2-5, reads GAGVSQSPRYKVAKRGQDVALRCDPISGHVSLFWYQQALGQGPEFLTYFQNEAQLDKSGLPSDRFFAERPEGSVSTLKIQRTQQEDSAVYLCASSLGRAGVVLETQYFGPGTRLLVL.

The chain links TRBV7-3 to TRBJ2-3; the match to TRBD2 covers 8 bases. Unmatched junction bases numbered 4, after V lost 2 bases and J lost 0 bases. CDR3 size: 16 residues. Germline loops: CDR1 SGHTA, CDR2 FQGTGA. This CDR3 is CASSLGAGGSTDTQYF. CDR3 bases: TGTGCCAGCAGCTTAGGGGCGGGAGGAAGCACAGATACGCAGTATTTT.

The V gene is TRBV6-4, the J gene TRBJ2-1, with D possibly being TRBD1 (5 bases). Trimming left V 7 bases short and J 0 bases short, with 16 bases between. The length of the CDR3 is 16 residues. CDR1 MRHNA and CDR2 SNTAGT come from the germline V gene. DNA for the CDR3: TGTGCCAGCACCAAACTGGGCGACAGCTCCTACAATGAGCAGTTCTTC. It is translated as CASTKLGDSSYNEQFF.

The V gene is TRBV7-3, the J gene TRBJ2-1; 10 nucleotides match TRBD2. CDR3 length equals 16 residues. The V segment lost 2 bases and the J segment 3 bases; nucleotides outside the gene matches: 4. Per germline, CDR1 SGHTA and CDR2 FQGTGA. In DNA, the CDR3 is TGTGCCAGCAGCTTATTAGGGACTAGCGACTACAATGAGCAGTTCTTC. The encoded protein is CASSLLGTSDYNEQFF.

CDR3 amino acids: CSASGGRDSNYGYTF. In DNA form, the CDR3 reads TGCAGTGCTTCCGGAGGGAGGGATTCTAACTATGGCTACACCTTC. The chain has TRBV20-1 and TRBJ1-2; D is unclear. This CDR3 spans 15 amino acids. V dropped 5 bases and J dropped 0 bases, with 16 bases sitting between them. Germline CDR1 is DFQATT and CDR2 is SNEGSKA (reference sequence).

The rearrangement links TRBV20-1 to TRBJ1-6; tentatively, D is TRBD1 (5 bases). The V end was cut by 7 bases, the J end by 14 bases, with 24 bases between. This CDR3 is 14 amino acids long. CDR1 DFQATT and CDR2 SNEGSKA come from the germline V gene (reference sequence). The CDR3 bases are TGCAGTGAGGCAGGGCCTCTGGGTGATTTAGCCCTCCACTTT. As protein: CSEAGPLGDLALHF.

The chain carries TRBV6-1 and TRBJ1-2, with 9 bases aligning to TRBD1. Germline-derived CDR1 and CDR2 are MNHNS and SASEGT. This CDR3 spans 14 amino acids. V lost 7 bases, J lost 7 bases, and 10 bases stayed unmatched. CDR3 amino acids: CASTPNRGRFGYTF. Here the CDR3 DNA reads TGTGCCAGCACCCCTAACAGGGGGCGTTTTGGCTACACCTTC.

The CDR3 region is CASSQDRGFQPQHF. In DNA form, the CDR3 reads TGCGCCAGCAGCCAAGATCGTGGATTTCAGCCCCAGCATTTT. This sequence joins TRBV4-3 and TRBJ1-5; the D is unclear. Germline CDR1 is LGHNA and CDR2 is YSLEER. The CDR3 consists of 14 residues. The V end lost 0 bases, the J end lost 6 bases, and 9 bases lay between the germline ends.

The chain links TRBV27 to TRBJ1-5, with 9 positions matching TRBD1. Looked up from germline, CDR1 is MNHEY and CDR2 is SMNVEV (reference sequence). The V and J ends lost 3 bases and 7 bases, in that order; junction bases with no gene match: 7. The CDR3 is 15 residues long. In DNA form, the CDR3 reads TGTGCCAGCAGTTTGAACAGGGGGCGGGACCAGCCCCAGCATTTT. This codes for CASSLNRGRDQPQHF.

The chain couples TRBV20-1 to TRBJ2-1, with 7 bases identical to TRBD2. The CDR3 has 13 amino acids. The junction had 13 bases not matched to a gene; V was cut back by 5 bases and J by 12 bases. Germline V lookup: CDR1 DFQATT, CDR2 SNEGSKA (reference sequence). The CDR3 region has the DNA TGCAGTGCTGGGGAGGGGCACAAATCAGGGCAGTTCTTC. Translating gives CSAGEGHKSGQFF.

This clonotype was counted a few times. This chain connects TRBV6-2 or TRBV6-3 to TRBJ1-2, with D hard to call. This CDR3 region has 13 residues. Trimming left V 4 bases short and J 4 bases short, with 10 bases between. In germline, CDR1 is MNHEY, CDR2 SVGEGT. The CDR3 sequence: CASSWQAGYGYTF. The CDR3 DNA sequence: TGTGCCAGCAGTTGGCAGGCAGGCTATGGCTACACCTTC.

The genes are TRBV27 and TRBJ2-7; perhaps TRBD2 as D (6 bases). The CDR3 sequence is 16 residues long. Trimming stripped 8 bases from V and 3 bases from J, with 23 bases between. Germline V gives CDR1 MNHEY, CDR2 SMNVEV (reference sequence). CDR3: CASPISGTDSFYEQYF. CDR3 nucleotide sequence: TGTGCCAGCCCTATCTCAGGGACTGACAGCTTCTACGAGCAGTACTTC.

The chain combines TRBV20-1 with TRBJ2-1; TRBD2 agrees at 9 bases. CDR1 is DFQATT, CDR2 SNEGSKA, per germline (reference sequence). With 3 bases clipped from V and 15 bases from J, the junction kept 27 bases outside the gene matches. This CDR3 has 18 residues. This CDR3 reads CSASWFKLGTREGPKLFF. The CDR3, as DNA: TGCAGTGCTAGTTGGTTTAAGCTTGGGACGCGGGAGGGGCCCAAGTTGTTCTTC.

The chain has TRBV7-9 and TRBJ2-3; D uncertain. The germline V and J ends were trimmed by 8 bases and 5 bases, with 2 bases remaining between them. The length of the CDR3 is 9 residues. Germline V CDR1 and CDR2: SEHNR, FQNEAQ (reference sequence). The CDR3 DNA follows: TGTGCCAGCGAAGATACGCAGTATTTT. Translated, it gives CASEDTQYF.

This chain joins TRBV7-6 and TRBJ2-1; D uncertain. Trimming shortened V by 0 bases and J by 6 bases, and 18 bases separated the two germline ends. The CDR3 contains 17 residues. CDR1 is SGHVS, CDR2 FNYEAQ, per germline. The CDR3 loop reads CASSLAGLGISANEQFF. DNA of the CDR3: TGTGCCAGCAGCTTAGCGGGATTAGGTATTTCGGCCAATGAGCAGTTCTTC.

The chain employs TRBV23-1 and TRBJ1-1; D is perhaps TRBD1 (6 bases). Being an ORF, TRBV23-1 has a function that is uncertain. V was clipped by 0 bases and J by 4 bases, with 15 bases between them. CDR3 length: 16 residues. The CDR3 here is CASSQSGGPGGTEAFF. The CDR3 DNA sequence: TGCGCCAGCAGTCAATCAGGGGGGCCGGGGGGCACTGAAGCTTTCTTT.

The V call is TRBV7-9, the J call TRBJ1-2, with D unclear. This CDR3 is built from 14 residues. Germline V gene data show CDR1 as SEHNR and CDR2 as FQNEAQ (reference sequence). The germline V and J ends were trimmed by 1 base and 4 bases, with 10 bases remaining between them. CDR3 loop: CASSLETSPYGYTF. The CDR3 DNA reads TGTGCCAGCAGCTTAGAGACCTCCCCCTATGGCTACACCTTC.

The CDR3 nucleotides read TGTGCCAGCAGCCCCGGGGGGAAGGGCGCTTTCTTT. Translating it yields CASSPGGKGAFF. The chain carries TRBV21-1 and TRBJ1-1; the table's D call TRBD1 went unverified against the DNA. TRBV21-1 has pseudogene status. This CDR3 has 12 amino acids.

V is TRBV19 and J is TRBJ1-2; D not resolved. The ends were cut back, 6 bases at V and 4 bases at J, with 15 bases in the middle. The V gene's germline CDR1 is LNHDA and CDR2 SQIVND (reference sequence). CDR3 length equals 14 residues. DNA for the CDR3: TGTGCCAGTAGGGGGATCGTGGACGGCTATGGCTACACCTTC. This sequence encodes CASRGIVDGYGYTF.

This chain connects TRBV30 to TRBJ2-1; D gene uncertain. CDR3 length: 12 residues. Germline assignment: CDR1 GTSNPN and CDR2 SVGIG (reference sequence). Trimming stripped 0 bases from V and 10 bases from J, with 10 bases between. In DNA form, the CDR3 reads TGTGCCTGGAGTGTACAAGCAGGCGAGCAGTTCTTC. It is translated as CAWSVQAGEQFF.

The genes are TRBV7-9 and TRBJ1-1, with TRBD1 identical over 7 bases. Per the germline V gene, CDR1 is SEHNR and CDR2 is FQNEAQ (reference sequence). The CDR3 is made up of 13 amino acids. The J segment lost 0 bases and the V segment lost 6 bases, leaving 1 base of the junction unmatched. CDR3 DNA: TGTGCCAGCAGAAGGGGGCTGAACACTGAAGCTTTCTTT. Protein: CASRRGLNTEAFF.

This chain links TRBV28 with TRBJ2-7; 15 bases agree with TRBD2. CDR3 size: 16 residues. Germline CDR1 is MDHEN and CDR2 is SYDVKM. The V segment lost 3 bases and the J segment 4 bases; nucleotides outside the gene matches: 4. As DNA, the CDR3 is TGTGCCAGCAGTTTCGCAGGGACTAGCGGGAGGTACGAGCAGTACTTC. Protein sequence: CASSFAGTSGRYEQYF. Full variable domain (outside the CDR3, taken from reference TRBV28 and TRBJ2-7): DVKVTQSSRYLVKRTGEKVFLECVQDMDHENMFWYRQDPGLGLRLIYFSYDVKMKEKGDIPEGYSVSREKKERFSLILESASTNQTSMYLCASSFAGTSGRYEQYFGPGTRLTVT.

This clonotype was seen a few times. The gene calls are TRBV7-6 and TRBJ1-3, with D uncertain. Germline CDR1 reads SGHVS; CDR2 reads FNYEAQ. Trimming left V 0 bases short and J 0 bases short, with 9 bases between. The CDR3 loop spans 16 amino acids. The DNA for the CDR3 is TGTGCCAGCAGCTTAGCGTCAGGCCTCTCTGGAAACACCATATATTTT. This encodes CASSLASGLSGNTIYF. Full variable domain (rest looked up from reference TRBV7-6 and TRBJ1-3): GAGVSQSPRYKVTKRGQDVALRCDPISGHVSLYWYRQALGQGPEFLTYFNYEAQQDKSGLPNDRFSAERPEGSISTLTIQRTEQRDSAMYRCASSLASGLSGNTIYFGEGSWLTVV.

The table lists this clonotype with a few counts. The chain recombines TRBV6-1 with TRBJ1-2, with D tentatively TRBD1 (5 bases). The CDR3 is 13 amino acids. V was cut by 1 base and J by 5 bases, with 8 bases left in between. Germline lookup yields CDR1 MNHNS and CDR2 SASEGT. CDR3 residues: CASSEEGLYGYTF. CDR3 sequence (DNA): TGTGCCAGCAGTGAAGAGGGACTATATGGCTACACCTTC.

This clonotype showed up just once. V gene TRBV9 combines with J gene TRBJ2-5; maybe TRBD1 (5 bases). The CDR3 spans 13 residues. Trimming took 3 bases from V and 5 from J, leaving 11 bases between them. Germline values: CDR1 SGDLS, CDR2 YYNGEE. The CDR3 bases are TGTGCCAGCAGCGCTGGACATTACGAGACCCAGTACTTC. It encodes CASSAGHYETQYF.

The chain is built from TRBV7-9 and TRBJ2-7, with D tentatively TRBD2 (5 bases). Deletions cut 4 bases from V and 0 bases from J, with 19 bases between. CDR1 is SEHNR, CDR2 FQNEAQ, per germline (reference sequence). The CDR3 is 17 amino acids. CDR3 in DNA: TGTGCCAGCAGCTCTAACCCCGCGACGGGGAGCTCCTACGAGCAGTACTTC. It yields the protein CASSSNPATGSSYEQYF.